Sequencing of this T cell receptor (beta chain) was carried out in a study of T cell responses to AZD1222 COVID-19 vaccine. Study results and caveats: Sampling captured repertoires only after the peak T cell response.

This clone was seen a few times. Its specificity is not known. Germline CDR1 SQVTM, CDR2 ANQGSEA. The CDR3 is 14 residues long. V was cut by 6 bases and J by 4 bases, with 18 bases left in between. The table came from immunoSEQ multiplex PCR; TCRdb's copy has only in-frame clones and leaves some out. The sample carries just over 90,000 clones, approximately 92% recorded once. This clonotype was sampled from an adult who received the AZD1222 COVID-19 vaccine. This specimen was peripheral blood, taken 28 days after the second AZD1222 dose. The chain links TRBV29-1 to TRBJ2-5, with D possibly matching TRBD2 (5 bases). The chain's CDR3 is CSVAQDGRGETQYF. The DNA of the CDR3 is TGCAGCGTAGCGCAGGACGGACGGGGAGAGACCCAGTACTTC.